This TCR beta chain was captured by sequencing in a study of T cell repertoires in cytomegalovirus infection. The overall study: Epitope selection comprised recently identified HLA-C-restricted CMV epitopes and well-studied HLA-B-restricted CMV epitopes. In public TCR beta signatures, there were indications of both CMV infection and matching HLA type.

Using its own MiXCR run on the reads, TCRdb lists one record per CDR3 protein. The sample carries around 500,000 distinct CDR3 sequences, approximately 46% recorded once. Study-wide results and caveats: In two of eight donors, the top clonotype was HLA-C-restricted CMV-specific. The cumulative frequency of public TCR beta families identified carriers of CMV plus the relevant HLA.

This clonotype was picked up many times. Its antigen is not known. This clonotype was sampled from a human donor in good health (CMV status not recorded). Some clones in this sample may be carry-over from other donors' samples. The sample here was cultured PBMCs, taken from culture after CMV antigen stimulation.

CDR3 nucleotide sequence: TGTGCCAGCAGTTCCGGACTCGGGTATGGCTACACCTTC. It specifies CASSSGLGYGYTF. The chain recombines TRBV7-2 with TRBJ1-2, with D unresolved. Germline lookup yields CDR1 SGHTA and CDR2 FQGNSA. Trimming took 6 bases from V and 5 from J, leaving 13 bases between them. CDR3 length: 13 amino acids.